This T cell receptor (beta chain) was recorded in a study of blood T cell repertoires in COVID-19. All enrollees were roughly 18 to 95 years old and from 25 or so US areas. Sequenced by immunoSEQ multiplex PCR; TCRdb stores in-frame clones only, minus some. The table has 330,000 or so clones, more than 70% seen once; the top ten hold just over 1%. CDR3 length: 16 residues. CDR1 and CDR2 (germline): SGHVS, FQNEAQ. Deletions cut 1 base from V and 5 bases from J, with 17 bases between. This TCR was sampled from a young woman who had been exposed to COVID-19. This rearrangement joins TRBV7-8 to TRBJ1-2; tentative D call: TRBD1 (6 bases). Sequencing input: PBMCs or T cells enriched from blood (not recorded which). CDR3 residues: CASSLEVTGYWYGYTF. CDR3 nucleotide sequence: TGTGCCAGCAGCTTAGAGGTTACAGGGTATTGGTATGGCTACACCTTC.